The rows below give T cell receptor beta chains drawn from one sample of a study of T cell responses to AZD1222 COVID-19 vaccine. The assay was immunoSEQ multiplex PCR, and TCRdb's table has in-frame clones only and misses some. The table lists about 130,000 clones, 93% of them singletons. The specimen comprised peripheral blood, sampled on day 0 of AZD1222 vaccination. These TCRs come from an adult in good health. The CDR3 runs from the conserved cysteine through the conserved F or W. A D gene is named only where the DNA matches it firmly. Only some rows state a clone size, as once, few, many or a class for expanded clones.

v_gene	abundance	j_gene	d_gene	CDR3nt	CDR3aa
TRBV11-2	-	TRBJ2-5	-	TGTGCCAGCAGCTTGGGTAGTAGTGGAGGGTCTGTGGAGACCCAGTACTTC	CASSLGSSGGSVETQYF
TRBV5-5	-	TRBJ1-1	TRBD1	TGTGCCAGCAGCTTCAGGGGGCCTGGGCCCGAAGCTTTCTTT	CASSFRGPGPEAFF
TRBV19	-	TRBJ1-1	-	TGTGCCAGTAGTGTGGACAGACTGAACACTGAAGCTTTCTTT	CASSVDRLNTEAFF
TRBV10-1	-	TRBJ2-3	-	TGCGCCAGCAGTGACCAGCGCGGGGGCGCAGATACGCAGTATTTT	CASSDQRGGADTQYF
TRBV2	once	TRBJ2-3	TRBD2	TGTGCCAGCAGTGATGCGGTAGTGGGGGGGATAACAGATACGCAGTATTTT	CASSDAVVGGITDTQYF
TRBV29-1	-	TRBJ1-1	TRBD1	TGCAGCGTTGTTCGGACAGGGGGCACTGAAGCTTTCTTT	CSVVRTGGTEAFF
TRBV7-8	-	TRBJ2-7	TRBD2	TGTGCCAGCAGCGCCTTACTAGCGGGGACTTCCTACGAGCAGTACTTC	CASSALLAGTSYEQYF
TRBV5-1	-	TRBJ2-7	TRBD1	TGCGCCAGCAGCGCGGAGGGACAGGGGCTCGACGAGCAGTACTTC	CASSAEGQGLDEQYF
TRBV6-5	-	TRBJ2-3	TRBD1	TGTGCCAGCAGTTACTCAAGGGGGCTAACAGATACGCAGTATTTT	CASSYSRGLTDTQYF
TRBV5-1	-	TRBJ1-4	-	TGCGCCAGCAGACCGGGGGACACCCCAGCAACTAATGAAAAACTGTTTTTT	CASRPGDTPATNEKLFF
TRBV10-3	-	TRBJ2-1	-	TGTGCCACCCGTGGGACCGGGTGGTTCTTC	CATRGTGWFF